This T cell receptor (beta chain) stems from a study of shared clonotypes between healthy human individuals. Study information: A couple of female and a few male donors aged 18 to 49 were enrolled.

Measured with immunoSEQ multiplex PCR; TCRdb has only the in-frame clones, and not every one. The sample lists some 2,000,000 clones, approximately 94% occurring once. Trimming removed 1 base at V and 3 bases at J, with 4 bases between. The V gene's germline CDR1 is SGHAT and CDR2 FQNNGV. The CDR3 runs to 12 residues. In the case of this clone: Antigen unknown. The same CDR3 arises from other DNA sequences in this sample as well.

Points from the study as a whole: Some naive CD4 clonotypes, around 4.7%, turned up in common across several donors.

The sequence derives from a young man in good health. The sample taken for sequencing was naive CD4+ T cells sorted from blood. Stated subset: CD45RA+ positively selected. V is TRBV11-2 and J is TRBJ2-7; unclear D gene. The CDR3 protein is CASSLVYYEQYF. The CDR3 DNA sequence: TGTGCCAGCAGCTTAGTGTACTACGAGCAGTACTTC.